This T cell receptor beta chain emerged from a study of T cells in Graves' hyperthyroidism and ophthalmopathy. The study, taken as a whole, reports: Ophthalmopathy could be told apart from stable hyperthyroidism with a 13 V-J model. Most thyroid clonotypes expanded above 0.001 appeared in blood too.

In its sample, this clonotype was seen many times. Its antigen is not identified. Amplification targeted TCR beta CDR3 regions from RNA transcripts. HTBI primers were the set used in a first-round RT-PCR of the TCR CDR3. TCRdb re-analysed the multiplex PCR reads in MiXCR, keeping a single row per CDR3 protein. This sample yields approximately 300,000 distinct CDR3 sequences, of which more than 15% are seen a single time; just over 55% belongs to the top ten. Trimming removed 1 base at V and 8 bases at J, with 8 bases between. Germline-derived CDR1 and CDR2 are LGHDT and YNNKEL (reference sequence). The CDR3 totals 13 residues.

The gene calls are TRBV3-1 and TRBJ2-2; possibly TRBD1 for D (6 bases). The source material was blood. The sequence was obtained from an older woman with Graves' ophthalmopathy. The DNA of the CDR3 is TGTGCCAGCAGCCAAGGAGACAGGGGGGAGCTGTTTTTT. Protein sequence: CASSQGDRGELFF. The full variable domain, rest sourced from reference TRBV3-1 and TRBJ2-2, is DTAVSQTPKYLVTQMGNDKSIKCEQNLGHDTMYWYKQDSKKFLKIMFSYNNKELIINETVPNRFSPKSPDKAHLNLHINSLELGDSAVYFCASSQGDRGELFFGEGSRLTVL.